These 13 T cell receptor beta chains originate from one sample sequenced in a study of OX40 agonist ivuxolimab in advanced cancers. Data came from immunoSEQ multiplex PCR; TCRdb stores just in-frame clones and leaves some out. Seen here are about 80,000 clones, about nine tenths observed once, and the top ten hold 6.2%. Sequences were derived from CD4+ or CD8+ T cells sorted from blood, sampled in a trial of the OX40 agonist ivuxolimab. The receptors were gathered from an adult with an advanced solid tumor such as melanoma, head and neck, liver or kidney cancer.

The DNA of the CDR3 is TGTGCCAGTAGTACCCCTCGTCGGGGGAACACTGAAGCTTTCTTT. Protein: CASSTPRRGNTEAFF. The V gene is TRBV19, the J gene TRBJ1-1; D ambiguous. The CDR3 loop spans 15 amino acids. Trimming shortened V by 4 bases and J by 1 base, and 13 bases separated the two germline ends. Looked up from germline, CDR1 is LNHDA and CDR2 is SQIVND (reference sequence).

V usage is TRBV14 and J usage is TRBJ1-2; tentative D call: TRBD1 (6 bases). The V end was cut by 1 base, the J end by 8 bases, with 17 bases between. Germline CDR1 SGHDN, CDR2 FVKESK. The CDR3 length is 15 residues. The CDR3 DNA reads TGTGCCAGCAGCCAAGGGGAGGGGGGAGCCTCCGGCTACACCTTC. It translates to CASSQGEGGASGYTF.

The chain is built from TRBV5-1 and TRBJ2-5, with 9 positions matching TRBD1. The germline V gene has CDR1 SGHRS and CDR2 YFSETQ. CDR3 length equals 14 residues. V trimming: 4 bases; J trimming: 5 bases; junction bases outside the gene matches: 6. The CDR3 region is CASSVTGGLETQYF. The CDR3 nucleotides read TGCGCCAGCAGCGTTACAGGGGGCCTTGAGACCCAGTACTTC.

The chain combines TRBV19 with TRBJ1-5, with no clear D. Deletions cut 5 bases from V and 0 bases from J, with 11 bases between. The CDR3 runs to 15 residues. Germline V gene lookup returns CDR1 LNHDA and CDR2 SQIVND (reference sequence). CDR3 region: CASSGELNSNQPQHF. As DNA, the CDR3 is TGTGCCAGTAGTGGGGAATTGAATAGCAATCAGCCCCAGCATTTT.

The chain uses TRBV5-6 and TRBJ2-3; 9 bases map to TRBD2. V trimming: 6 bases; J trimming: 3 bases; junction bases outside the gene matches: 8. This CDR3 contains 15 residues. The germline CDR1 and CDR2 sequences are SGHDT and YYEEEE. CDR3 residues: CASTIAGEFTDTQYF. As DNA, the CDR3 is TGTGCCAGCACCATAGCGGGAGAGTTTACAGATACGCAGTATTTT.

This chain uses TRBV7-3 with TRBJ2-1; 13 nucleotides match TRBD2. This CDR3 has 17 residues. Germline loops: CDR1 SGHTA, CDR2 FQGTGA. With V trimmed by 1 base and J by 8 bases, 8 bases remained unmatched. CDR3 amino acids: CASSLSGWTSGSYEQFF. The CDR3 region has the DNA TGTGCCAGCAGCTTAAGTGGTTGGACTAGCGGGAGCTATGAGCAGTTCTTC.

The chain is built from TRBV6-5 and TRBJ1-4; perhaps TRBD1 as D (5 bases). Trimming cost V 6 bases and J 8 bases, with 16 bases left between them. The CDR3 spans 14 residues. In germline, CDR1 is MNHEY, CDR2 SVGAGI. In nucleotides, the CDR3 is TGTGCCAGCAGGACCGGGACTTTAGAGGAAAAACTGTTTTTT. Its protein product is CASRTGTLEEKLFF.

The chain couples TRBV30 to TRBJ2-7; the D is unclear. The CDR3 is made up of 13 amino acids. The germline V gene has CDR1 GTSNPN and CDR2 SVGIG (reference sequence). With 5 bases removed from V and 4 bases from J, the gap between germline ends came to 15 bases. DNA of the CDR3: TGTGCCTGGCGGGCGGCCAATTCTTACGAGCAGTACTTC. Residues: CAWRAANSYEQYF.

CDR3 coding DNA: TGCGCCAGCAGCCACCCCGACAGGCCTGGGGCCAACGTCCTGACTTTC. Protein sequence: CASSHPDRPGANVLTF. The chain links TRBV4-3 to TRBJ2-6, with a possible D match to TRBD1 (6 bases). V gave up 3 bases and J gave up 2 bases, with 11 bases separating them. Germline-derived CDR1 and CDR2 are LGHNA and YSLEER. The CDR3 consists of 16 residues.

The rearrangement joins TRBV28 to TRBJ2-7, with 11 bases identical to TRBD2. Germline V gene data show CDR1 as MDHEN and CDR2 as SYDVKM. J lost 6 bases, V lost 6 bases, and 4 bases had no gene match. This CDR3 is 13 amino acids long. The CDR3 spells CASRTSGGREQYF. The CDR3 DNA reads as TGTGCCAGCAGAACTAGCGGGGGTCGCGAGCAGTACTTC.

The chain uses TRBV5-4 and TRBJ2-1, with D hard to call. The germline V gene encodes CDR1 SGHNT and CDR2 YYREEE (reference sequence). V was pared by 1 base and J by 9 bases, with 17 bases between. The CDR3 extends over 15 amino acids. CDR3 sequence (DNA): TGTGCCAGCAGCTTGAGGGATCCCAAAGTCGGTGAGCAGTTCTTC. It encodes CASSLRDPKVGEQFF.

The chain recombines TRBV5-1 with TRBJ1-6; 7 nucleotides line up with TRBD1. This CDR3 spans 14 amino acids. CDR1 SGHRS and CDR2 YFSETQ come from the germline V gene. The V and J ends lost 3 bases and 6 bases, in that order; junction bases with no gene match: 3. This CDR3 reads CASSSGTANSPLHF. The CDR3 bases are TGCGCCAGCAGCTCCGGGACAGCTAATTCACCCCTCCACTTT.

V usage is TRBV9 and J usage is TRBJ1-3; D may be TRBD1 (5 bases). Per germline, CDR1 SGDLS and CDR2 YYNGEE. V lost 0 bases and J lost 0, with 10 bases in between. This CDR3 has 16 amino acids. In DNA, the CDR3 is TGTGCCAGCAGCGTAGGGACACCGATCTCTGGAAACACCATATATTTT. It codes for CASSVGTPISGNTIYF.